This T cell receptor beta chain was found in a study of T cells after yellow fever vaccination. Overall study context: SMART-Seq v4 Ultra Low Input prepared the low-cell-number fractions.

This clonotype was detected ten times or more. Its antigen is not identified. Between the trimmed V and J ends, which lost 2 bases and 0 bases, there was a span of 2 bases. The CDR3 covers 13 residues. Looked up from germline, CDR1 is SGHTA and CDR2 is FQGNSA. TCRdb passed the 5' RACE reads through MiXCR, listing each CDR3 protein once. The sample records 340,000 or so distinct CDR3 sequences, about an eighth being singletons. Study results and caveats: Boosting was followed by the reappearance of most primary-vaccination clones (approximately 95% CD4, about 90% CD8). Among all clonotypes, a small share was observed in both CD4 and CD8 compartments.

The source of this sequence is a man between 18 and 29 years old who received the YFV17D yellow fever vaccine. The rearrangement joins TRBV7-2 to TRBJ1-3, with D unresolved. This sample comprised CD4+ T cells sorted from PBMCs, obtained 15 days after the yellow fever booster vaccination. The CDR3 nucleotides are TGTGCCAGCAGCTTATCCTCTGGAAACACCATATATTTT. Protein: CASSLSSGNTIYF.